One sample yielded the 5 T cell receptor beta chains listed below, sequenced in a study of control samples from healthy donors and cancer patients. The repertoire was sequenced with immunoSEQ multiplex PCR; TCRdb's copy has only in-frame clones and lacks some. The data hold 150,000 to 170,000 clones, with just under 95% observed a single time. Sequenced: blood. The source of these receptors is a man between 35 and 55 years old in good health.

V and J are TRBV10-3 and TRBJ1-1, with D unclear. CDR3 size: 14 residues. In germline, CDR1 is ENHRY, CDR2 SYGVKD. V was clipped by 0 bases and J by 7 bases, with 12 bases between them. The CDR3 loop is CAISESYSSGEAFF. As DNA, the CDR3 is TGTGCCATCAGTGAGTCGTATAGTAGCGGTGAAGCTTTCTTT.

This rearrangement joins TRBV6-2 or TRBV6-3 to TRBJ1-1; the D gene is possibly TRBD1 (5 bases). V was pared by 2 bases and J by 4 bases, with 14 bases between. The CDR3 consists of 15 residues. Germline V gene lookup returns CDR1 MNHEY and CDR2 SVGEGT. This chain's CDR3 is CASSYPSQGGTEAFF. The CDR3 DNA is TGTGCCAGCAGTTACCCCTCGCAGGGTGGCACTGAAGCTTTCTTT.

The chain carries TRBV2 and TRBJ1-2; the match to TRBD1 covers 8 bases. Germline V gives CDR1 SNHLY, CDR2 FYNNEI. This CDR3 spans 16 amino acids. V shed 10 bases, J shed 5 bases, and the junction held 18 bases outside the gene matches. CDR3 DNA: TGTGCCACCGACCTCTCAGGACAGGGTCTTAGGTATGGCTACACCTTC. It codes for CATDLSGQGLRYGYTF.

This chain uses TRBV28 with TRBJ1-1, with no clear D. Germline CDR1 is MDHEN and CDR2 is SYDVKM. The CDR3 loop spans 11 amino acids. V was shortened by 4 bases and J by 3 bases, with 3 bases between the two germline ends. CDR3: CASSSYTEAFF. The CDR3 coding sequence is TGTGCCAGCAGTTCTTACACTGAAGCTTTCTTT.

The gene calls are TRBV7-2 and TRBJ1-1; D is ambiguous. Per the germline V gene, CDR1 is SGHTA and CDR2 is FQGNSA. The CDR3 has 14 amino acids. Trimming pared 5 bases from V and 0 bases from J, leaving 10 bases between. In DNA form, the CDR3 reads TGTGCCAGCAGCCCCCAATTCATGAACACTGAAGCTTTCTTT. It specifies CASSPQFMNTEAFF.